The 17 T cell receptor beta chains presented below share a single source sample, sequenced in a study of cytomegalovirus exposure and HLA in healthy donors. PCR amplification relied on 60 Vbeta primers (plus 13 Jbeta primers). Profiling relied on immunoSEQ multiplex PCR, and the TCRdb table lists in-frame clones only, not all of them. The sample includes around 130,000 clones, 6.5% to 9.5% of them seen just once. The sequenced material came from PBMCs. The receptors derive from a man aged 40-50 years in good health and CMV-seronegative.

V is TRBV7-8 and J is TRBJ1-2; TRBD1 is a possible D gene (5 bases). The CDR3 is 14 amino acids. Per the germline V gene, CDR1 is SGHVS and CDR2 is FQNEAQ. V dropped 0 bases and J dropped 2 bases, with 7 bases sitting between them. This CDR3 is CASSLAGQNYGYTF. CDR3 nucleotides: TGTGCCAGCAGCTTAGCAGGACAAAACTATGGCTACACCTTC.

This clone occurred a few times. The V gene is TRBV6-6, the J gene TRBJ2-3, with D tentatively TRBD2 (6 bases). Germline V gene data show CDR1 as MNHNY and CDR2 as SVGAGI (reference sequence). V lost 0 bases to trimming and J lost 4 bases, with 8 bases between them. The CDR3 runs to 14 residues. The CDR3 coding sequence is TGTGCCAGCAGTTACTCGCGGGGCCCAGATACGCAGTATTTT. Its translation: CASSYSRGPDTQYF.

In its sample, this clone was seen a few times. The chain has TRBV5-1 and TRBJ2-1; 12 bases fit TRBD1. The CDR3 consists of 15 residues. With V trimmed by 4 bases and J by 8 bases, 7 bases remained unmatched. CDR1 SGHRS and CDR2 YFSETQ come from the germline V gene. The CDR3 region is CASSQGQGALDEQFF. As DNA, the CDR3 is TGCGCCAGCAGCCAGGGACAGGGGGCCCTGGATGAGCAGTTCTTC.

This clone has only a few counts. The chain is built from TRBV7-9 and TRBJ1-2; D gene ambiguous. This CDR3 comprises 14 residues. The germline gives CDR1 SEHNR, CDR2 FQNEAQ (reference sequence). The V end lost 2 bases, the J end lost 3 bases, and 10 bases lay between the germline ends. CDR3 sequence: CASSLYPDYYGYTF. CDR3 nucleotides: TGTGCCAGCAGCTTATATCCGGACTACTATGGCTACACCTTC.

The chain combines TRBV7-9 with TRBJ2-6; the match to TRBD2 covers 7 bases. Per the germline V gene, CDR1 is SEHNR and CDR2 is FQNEAQ (reference sequence). This CDR3 is built from 12 residues. The DNA for the CDR3 is TGTTCGGGGGGAACTGGGGCCAACGTCCTGACTTTC. Its translation is CSGGTGANVLTF.

The rearrangement uses TRBV4-3 and TRBJ2-2; D gene unclear. The CDR3 loop spans 13 amino acids. The germline V and J ends were trimmed by 0 bases and 6 bases, with 5 bases remaining between them. Germline values: CDR1 LGHNA, CDR2 YSLEER. CDR3 coding DNA: TGCGCCAGCAGCCAAGATCCTGCCGGGGAGCTGTTTTTT. Amino acids: CASSQDPAGELFF.

This chain uses TRBV5-1 with TRBJ1-3; D gene ambiguous. The CDR3 has 16 amino acids. Germline lookup yields CDR1 SGHRS and CDR2 YFSETQ. V was pared by 4 bases and J by 4 bases, with 18 bases between. CDR3 coding DNA: TGCGCCAGCAGCCCAGAATTAGGAGACTCCGGAAACACCATATATTTT. Protein product: CASSPELGDSGNTIYF.

This clone was detected only a few times. The gene calls are TRBV27 and TRBJ2-7; 9 bases match TRBD1. V trimming: 2 bases; J trimming: 7 bases; junction bases outside the gene matches: 9. CDR1 and CDR2 (germline): MNHEY, SMNVEV (reference sequence). The length of the CDR3 is 15 residues. The CDR3 sequence: CASSLLGTGLREQYF. The CDR3, as DNA: TGTGCCAGCAGTTTACTTGGGACAGGGTTGCGGGAGCAGTACTTC.

The rearrangement links TRBV5-1 to TRBJ2-2, with TRBD1 identical over 7 bases. Germline CDR1 is SGHRS and CDR2 is YFSETQ. After removal of 3 bases from V and 0 bases from J, the junction contained 5 bases not matched to a gene. The CDR3 loop spans 16 amino acids. For the CDR3, the DNA is TGCGCCAGCAGCTCGAGGGACAGCGCGAACACCGGGGAGCTGTTTTTT. This translates into CASSSRDSANTGELFF.

The CDR3 DNA reads as TGTGCCAGCAGCTACCGGACAGGGCCGTATGGCTACACCTTC. This translates into CASSYRTGPYGYTF. This sequence joins TRBV7-9 and TRBJ1-2; 8 bases line up with TRBD1. Germline V gives CDR1 SEHNR, CDR2 FQNEAQ (reference sequence). The CDR3 has 14 amino acids. Losses at the gene ends were 4 bases for V and 5 bases for J; bases not matched to a gene: 6.

This chain connects TRBV28 to TRBJ2-1, with TRBD2 matching 12 bases. Trimming cost V 5 bases and J 4 bases; bases outside gene matches: 6. The CDR3 runs to 16 residues. The germline V gene has CDR1 MDHEN and CDR2 SYDVKM. In nucleotides, the CDR3 is TGTGCCAGCAGTACAATACTAGCGGGGGGATACAATGAGCAGTTCTTC. It is translated as CASSTILAGGYNEQFF.

The gene calls are TRBV6-4 and TRBJ1-2; 7 bases line up with TRBD1. The CDR3 spans 17 residues. J lost 4 bases, V lost 2 bases, and 13 bases had no gene match. Germline-derived CDR1 and CDR2 are MRHNA and SNTAGT. This CDR3 reads CASSDPRVGGGSYGYTF. The DNA of the CDR3 is TGTGCCAGCAGTGACCCTCGGGTAGGAGGGGGCTCCTATGGCTACACCTTC.

The J gene is TRBJ2-1, the V gene TRBV7-8; 10 positions agree with TRBD2. V gave up 5 bases and J gave up 6 bases; unmatched junction bases: 7. Per germline, CDR1 SGHVS and CDR2 FQNEAQ. The CDR3 consists of 15 residues. The DNA for the CDR3 is TGTGCCAGCAGCCAATCTAGCGGGGGTCCCAATGAGCAGTTCTTC. As protein: CASSQSSGGPNEQFF. Filled out from reference TRBV7-8 and TRBJ2-1, the complete variable domain reads GAGVSQSPRYKVAKRGQDVALRCDPISGHVSLFWYQQALGQGPEFLTYFQNEAQLDKSGLPSDRFFAERPEGSVSTLKIQRTQQEDSAVYLCASSQSSGGPNEQFFGPGTRLTVL.

V gene TRBV6-4 combines with J gene TRBJ2-3, with TRBD2 identical over 14 bases. The V gene end was trimmed by 10 bases and the J gene end by 3 bases; junction bases not matched to a gene: 6. The V gene's germline CDR1 is MRHNA and CDR2 SNTAGT. The CDR3 has 15 residues. The CDR3 nucleotides are TGTGCCAACTGGACTAGCGGGGGGCCAACAGATACGCAGTATTTT. Protein: CANWTSGGPTDTQYF.

This clone was found a few times. The V call is TRBV10-3, the J call TRBJ2-3; TRBD2 matches 13 bases. CDR1 ENHRY and CDR2 SYGVKD come from the germline V gene. V trimming: 4 bases; J trimming: 5 bases; junction bases outside the gene matches: 6. The CDR3 sequence is 16 residues long. CDR3 loop: CAISVGTSGEGDTQYF. CDR3 nucleotides: TGTGCCATCAGTGTTGGGACTAGCGGGGAGGGAGATACGCAGTATTTT.

This clone has more than one count but fewer than ten. V usage is TRBV7-2 and J usage is TRBJ2-7; D possibly corresponds to TRBD1 (5 bases). This CDR3 spans 16 amino acids. V shed 2 bases and J shed 3 bases, with 17 bases lying between them. Per germline, CDR1 SGHTA and CDR2 FQGNSA. CDR3 protein: CASSLWTKAPFYEQYF. CDR3 in DNA: TGTGCCAGCAGCTTATGGACAAAAGCCCCTTTCTACGAGCAGTACTTC.

The J gene is TRBJ1-1, the V gene TRBV23-1, with 9 bases that match TRBD1. TRBV23-1 is sorted into the ORF group, with uncertain function. CDR3 length equals 19 residues. With 9 bases clipped from V and 1 base from J, the junction kept 21 bases outside the gene matches. CDR3 residues: CASLRDREGRRSENTEAFF. CDR3 DNA: TGCGCCAGTTTACGGGACAGGGAGGGTAGGCGGTCCGAGAACACTGAAGCTTTCTTT.